This is a list of T cell receptor beta chains from one sample in a study of post-analysis software for immune sequencing data. TCRdb re-called the PCR reads with MiXCR, one entry per CDR3 protein. The sample yields about 770,000 distinct CDR3 sequences, roughly 46% seen once. The specimen was blood. These receptor sequences come from a girl under 18 with multiple sclerosis. Both conserved end residues are part of each CDR3. The order of the fields is CDR3 protein, CDR3 DNA, V gene, clone size, D gene, J gene. The D gene is left open where the match is weak. The size entry is marked missing in some rows and otherwise reads once, few, many or a size class.

CDR3 protein: CSVVPPTGSDYGYTF; CDR3 DNA: TGCAGCGTTGTCCCCCCGACAGGGTCGGACTATGGCTACACCTTC; V gene: TRBV29-1; clone size: NA; D gene: TRBD1; J gene: TRBJ1-2
CDR3 protein: CASSSRPGLGRQETQYF; CDR3 DNA: TGTGCCAGCAGTTCTCGTCCTGGACTGGGGCGACAAGAGACCCAGTACTTC; V gene: TRBV12-3/TRBV12-4; clone size: NA; D gene: NA; J gene: TRBJ2-5
CDR3 protein: CASSFDGQLAYGYTF; CDR3 DNA: TGTGCCAGCAGCTTCGACGGACAGTTAGCCTATGGCTACACCTTC; V gene: TRBV5-6; clone size: NA; D gene: NA; J gene: TRBJ1-2
CDR3 protein: CASSPDSRVSSYNEQFF; CDR3 DNA: TGCGCCAGCAGCCCCGATAGCAGGGTCAGCTCCTACAATGAGCAGTTCTTC; V gene: TRBV5-1; clone size: NA; D gene: NA; J gene: TRBJ2-1
CDR3 protein: CASSPPRVSETDEQYF; CDR3 DNA: TGTGCCAGCAGCCCCCCCCGGGTTAGTGAAACGGACGAGCAGTACTTC; V gene: TRBV7-9; clone size: NA; D gene: NA; J gene: TRBJ2-7
CDR3 protein: CASSYRLAGVWEQETQYF; CDR3 DNA: TGTGCCAGCAGTTACAGACTAGCGGGAGTATGGGAACAAGAGACCCAGTACTTC; V gene: TRBV6-2/TRBV6-3; clone size: once; D gene: TRBD2; J gene: TRBJ2-5
CDR3 protein: CASSAGLGTSSYNEQFF; CDR3 DNA: TGTGCCAGCAGCGCAGGACTAGGGACAAGCTCCTACAATGAGCAGTTCTTC; V gene: TRBV9; clone size: NA; D gene: NA; J gene: TRBJ2-1
CDR3 protein: CATSDLGRDEQFF; CDR3 DNA: TGTGCCACCAGTGATTTGGGGAGGGATGAGCAGTTCTTC; V gene: TRBV24-1; clone size: once; D gene: TRBD2; J gene: TRBJ2-1
CDR3 protein: CASSTRDATDTQYF; CDR3 DNA: TGCGCCAGCAGCACCCGGGACGCCACAGATACGCAGTATTTT; V gene: TRBV5-1; clone size: NA; D gene: NA; J gene: TRBJ2-3
CDR3 protein: CASEGTGNSNQPQHF; CDR3 DNA: TGTGCCAGTGAGGGGACGGGGAATAGCAATCAGCCCCAGCATTTT; V gene: TRBV6-6; clone size: few; D gene: NA; J gene: TRBJ1-5
CDR3 protein: CASSSSGSVYEQYF; CDR3 DNA: TGTGCCAGCAGCTCAAGCGGGAGTGTGTACGAGCAGTACTTC; V gene: TRBV7-9; clone size: NA; D gene: TRBD2; J gene: TRBJ2-7
CDR3 protein: CASSLSGLGNYGYTF; CDR3 DNA: TGTGCCAGCAGTTTATCGGGGCTGGGTAACTATGGCTACACCTTC; V gene: TRBV27; clone size: few; D gene: NA; J gene: TRBJ1-2
CDR3 protein: CAWSLSTGNAFF; CDR3 DNA: TGTGCCTGGAGCCTTTCGACAGGGAATGCTTTCTTT; V gene: TRBV30; clone size: NA; D gene: TRBD1; J gene: TRBJ1-1